This entry describes one T cell receptor beta chain. What it recognizes is unknown. The data were taken from a study of T cell responses to AZD1222 COVID-19 vaccine. Study-level points and caveats: Regions 160-218 and 743-854 dominated among vaccine-associated CD4 TCRs spanning spike. Repertoire samples came only from after the peak T cell response.

TCRdb's table, derived via immunoSEQ multiplex PCR, lists solely in-frame clones and lacks some. This table has fewer than 80,000 clones, 75% to 85% appearing once. This TCR was recovered from an adult in good health. Sequences were derived from peripheral blood, sampled on day 0 of MenACWY control vaccination.

CDR3 sequence reads: CASSIHSEGYGYTF. The CDR3 DNA sequence: TGTGCCAGTAGTATTCATTCAGAAGGCTATGGCTACACCTTC. The J gene is TRBJ1-2, the V gene TRBV19, with D unclear. This CDR3 contains 14 residues. Deletions cut 3 bases from V and 4 bases from J, with 12 bases between. CDR1 and CDR2 from the germline V gene are LNHDA and SQIVND (reference sequence).